One TCR beta chain is described in this entry. Its antigen is currently unknown. This record comes from a study of shared clonotypes between healthy human individuals. Whole-study context: Two female and a few male donors aged 18 to 49 were enrolled.

Profiling relied on immunoSEQ multiplex PCR, and the TCRdb table lists in-frame clones only, not all of them. The data contain around 720,000 clones, around 73% of them seen just once; the ten biggest clones take up 1.5% to 2%. This CDR3 is built from 14 residues. Trimming removed 5 bases from V and 6 bases from J; junction bases left unmatched: 4. The germline V gene encodes CDR1 MRHNA and CDR2 SNTAGT. Study-wide points: Generally, estimated richness proved larger in naive subsets than it did in memory subsets.

Sequencing used memory CD4+ T cells sorted from blood. The sample's subset: CD45RA-negative fraction. The genes are TRBV6-4 and TRBJ2-2; 9 nucleotides line up with TRBD2. The clonotype comes from a woman in her 30s in good health. CDR3 in amino acids: CASSSGRPSGELFF. The CDR3 nucleotides read TGTGCCAGCAGTAGCGGGAGGCCATCCGGGGAGCTGTTTTTT.